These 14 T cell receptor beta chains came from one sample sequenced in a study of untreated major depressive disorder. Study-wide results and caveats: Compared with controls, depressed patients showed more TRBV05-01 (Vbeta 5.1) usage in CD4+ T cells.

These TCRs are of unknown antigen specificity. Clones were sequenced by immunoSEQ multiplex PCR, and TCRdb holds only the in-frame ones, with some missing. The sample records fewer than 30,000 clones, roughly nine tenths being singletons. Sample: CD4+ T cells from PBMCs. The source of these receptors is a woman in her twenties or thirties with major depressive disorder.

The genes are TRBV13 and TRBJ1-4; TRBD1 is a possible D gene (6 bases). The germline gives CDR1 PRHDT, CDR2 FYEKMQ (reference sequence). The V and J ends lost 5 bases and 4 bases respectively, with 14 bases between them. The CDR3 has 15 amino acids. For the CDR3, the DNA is TGTGCCAGCAGCCGAAGGACAGACCTTAATGAAAAACTGTTTTTT. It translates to CASSRRTDLNEKLFF.

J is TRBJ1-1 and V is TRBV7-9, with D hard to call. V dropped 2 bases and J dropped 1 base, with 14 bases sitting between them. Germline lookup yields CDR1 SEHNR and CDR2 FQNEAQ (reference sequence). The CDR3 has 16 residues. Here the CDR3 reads CASSLKRGYGNTEAFF. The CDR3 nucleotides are TGTGCCAGCAGCTTAAAACGTGGGTATGGGAACACTGAAGCTTTCTTT.

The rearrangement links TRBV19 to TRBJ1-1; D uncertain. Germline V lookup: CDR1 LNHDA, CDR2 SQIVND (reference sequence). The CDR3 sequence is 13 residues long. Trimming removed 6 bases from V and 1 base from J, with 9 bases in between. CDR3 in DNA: TGTGCCAGTAGCGCGGGAGGGAACACTGAAGCTTTCTTT. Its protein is CASSAGGNTEAFF.

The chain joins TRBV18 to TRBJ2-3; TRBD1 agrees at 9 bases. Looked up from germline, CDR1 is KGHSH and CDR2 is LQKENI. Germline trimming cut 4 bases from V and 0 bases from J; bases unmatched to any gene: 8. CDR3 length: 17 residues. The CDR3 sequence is CASSRPNRGLSTDTQYF. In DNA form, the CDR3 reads TGTGCCAGCTCACGGCCTAACAGGGGGCTTAGCACAGATACGCAGTATTTT.

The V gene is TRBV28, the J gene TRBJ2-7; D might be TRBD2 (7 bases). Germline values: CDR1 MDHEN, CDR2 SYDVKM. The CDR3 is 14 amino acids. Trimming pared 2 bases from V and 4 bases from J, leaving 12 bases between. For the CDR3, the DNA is TGTGCCAGCAGTTTAGGGGGGGGGCTTTACGAGCAGTACTTC. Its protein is CASSLGGGLYEQYF.

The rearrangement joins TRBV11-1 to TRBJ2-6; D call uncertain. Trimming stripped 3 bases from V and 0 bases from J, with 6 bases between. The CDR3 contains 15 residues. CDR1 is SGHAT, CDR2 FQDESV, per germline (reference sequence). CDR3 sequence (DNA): TGTGCCAGCAGCTTCGAACTCTCTGGGGCCAACGTCCTGACTTTC. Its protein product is CASSFELSGANVLTF.

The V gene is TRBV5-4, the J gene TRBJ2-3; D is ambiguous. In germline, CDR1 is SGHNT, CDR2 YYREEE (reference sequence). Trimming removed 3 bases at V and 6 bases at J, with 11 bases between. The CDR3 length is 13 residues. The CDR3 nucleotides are TGTGCCAGCAGCTCCTTAGACGCCGATACGCAGTATTTT. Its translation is CASSSLDADTQYF.

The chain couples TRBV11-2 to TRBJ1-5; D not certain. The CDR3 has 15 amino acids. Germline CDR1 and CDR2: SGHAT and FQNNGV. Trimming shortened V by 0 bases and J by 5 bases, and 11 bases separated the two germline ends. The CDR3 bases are TGTGCCAGCAGCTTAGAGGCAAGCTCCCATCAGCCCCAGCATTTT. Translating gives CASSLEASSHQPQHF.

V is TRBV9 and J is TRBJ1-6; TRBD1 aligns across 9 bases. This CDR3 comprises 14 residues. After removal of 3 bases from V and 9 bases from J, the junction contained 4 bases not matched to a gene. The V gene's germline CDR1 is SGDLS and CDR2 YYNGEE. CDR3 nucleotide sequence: TGTGCCAGCAGCGCGACGACAGGGGGTTCACCCCTCCACTTT. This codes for CASSATTGGSPLHF.

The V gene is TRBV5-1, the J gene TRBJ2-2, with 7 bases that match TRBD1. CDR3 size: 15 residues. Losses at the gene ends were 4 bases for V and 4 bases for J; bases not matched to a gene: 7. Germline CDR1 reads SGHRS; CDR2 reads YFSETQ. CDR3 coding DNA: TGCGCCAGCAGCAAGACAGGGCTGATCACCGGGGAGCTGTTTTTT. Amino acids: CASSKTGLITGELFF.

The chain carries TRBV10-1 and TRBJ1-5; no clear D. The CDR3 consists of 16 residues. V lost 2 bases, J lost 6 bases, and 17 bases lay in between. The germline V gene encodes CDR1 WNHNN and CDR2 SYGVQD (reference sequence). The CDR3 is CASSERVFEGGQPQHF. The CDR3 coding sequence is TGCGCCAGCAGTGAGCGGGTTTTTGAGGGAGGTCAGCCCCAGCATTTT.

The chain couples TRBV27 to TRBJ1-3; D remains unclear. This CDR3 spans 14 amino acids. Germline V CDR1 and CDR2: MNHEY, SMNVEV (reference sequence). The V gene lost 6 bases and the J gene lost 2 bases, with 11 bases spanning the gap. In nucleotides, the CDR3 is TGTGCCAGCAGCCCTTCTTTTCCTGGAAACACCATATATTTT. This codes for CASSPSFPGNTIYF.

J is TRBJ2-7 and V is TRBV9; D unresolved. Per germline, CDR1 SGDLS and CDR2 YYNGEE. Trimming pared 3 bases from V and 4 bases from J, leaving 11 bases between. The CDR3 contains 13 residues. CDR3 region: CASSAGLGYEQYF. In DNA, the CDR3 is TGTGCCAGCAGCGCCGGATTAGGGTACGAGCAGTACTTC.

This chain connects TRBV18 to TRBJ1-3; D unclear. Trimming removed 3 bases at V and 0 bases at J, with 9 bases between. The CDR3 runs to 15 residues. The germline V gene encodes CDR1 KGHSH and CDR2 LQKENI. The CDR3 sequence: CASSPTADSGNTIYF. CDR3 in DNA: TGTGCCAGCTCACCTACGGCAGACTCTGGAAACACCATATATTTT.